This T cell receptor (beta chain) was identified during a study of T cell responses to AZD1222 COVID-19 vaccine (dated by TCRdb to the early 2020s). With respect to the entire study: A total of 230 to 250 trial participants underwent TCR sequencing, of whom 207 had received two doses of AZD1222 and some 26 had received two doses of the MenACWY control vaccine. Trial participants were enrolled into age subgroups of 18-55, 56-69 and 70-plus years, which contained 148, 28 and 57 TCR-sequenced participants, respectively. What the study reported, not specific to this receptor: Nearly half of unique spike-specific TCRs reportedly recognized epitopes outside regions mutated in the B.1.351 and B.1.1.7 variants. Most participants were white British and females outnumbered males, and the authors suggested that clonal diversity may have been underestimated. CD4 TCRs associated with the vaccine covered the entire spike protein, and the dominant responses were in regions 160-218 and 743-854. Conclusions about previously exposed vaccinees are limited, since just six AZD1222 recipients were seropositive for SARS-CoV-2 at baseline. In the small 56-69-year group, the increase in depth fell short of significance, most likely because of low power. After two AZD1222 doses, both the breadth and the depth of spike-specific TCRs were significantly higher than at day 0 and than in MenACWY recipients. Because no samples from the day 14 peak response were available, repertoires could be characterized only after the peak T cell response.

The CDR3 regions of human TCRbeta chains were analyzed by immunosequencing. In the source study's methods: Repertoire TCRs were checked for matches against a reference library of SARS-CoV-2-specific TCRs that had been generated using the MIRA antigen-specificity platform. Breadth meant the fraction of unique TCRs that were SARS-CoV-2-associated, whereas depth meant the fraction of total T cells that were SARS-CoV-2-associated. Each spike-specific TCR was assigned to its reactive spike region and to a CD4 or CD8 class using the MIRA data. Log10-transformed breadth and depth values were compared by one-way ANOVA with Sidak's multiple comparisons tests. TCRdb holds this immuneACCESS table with in-frame rearrangements only. Some clones are missing; in checked studies, unresolved V genes explain under half, and the rest has no known cause. For V, J and clone size, that table is used; D and trimming come from the DNA. The sample has around 80,000 clones on record, roughly nine tenths of them singletons. The ten largest clones take up around 5.1% of the sample.

CDR1 and CDR2 were assigned from the germline V gene as MRHNA and SNTAGT. Taken from cysteine to phenylalanine, the CDR3 has 13 residues. Only CDR3 DNA remains: 39 bases, in frame from the first base. V gives up 3 bases and J gives up 6 bases, and the segment between their germline ends measures 11 bases. Regarding this clone: This receptor's antigen is unknown. The record has no base qualities; no much larger clone is one base away.

The time point label here, explained by the study, means: about 28 days (+/-7) after the second vaccine dose. AZD1222 recipients whose second dose came at about 4 weeks and those whose second dose came at about 12 weeks were combined into one group, since spike-specific TCR depth and breadth did not differ between the two schedules. Vaccinee samples were obtained from the UK trials COV001 and COV002, which included a single-blind randomized controlled phase 2/3 trial of AZD1222 (ChAdOx1 nCoV-19) in healthy adults. For TCRbeta chain sequencing, PBMC samples were collected from trial participants at day 0 and at day 28 after the second dose.

The V and J genes are TRBV6-4 and TRBJ1-1, with no reliable assignment of the D segment. Sequenced material: peripheral blood, taken 28 days after the second AZD1222 dose. This clonotype was sampled from an adult who received the AZD1222 COVID-19 vaccine. CDR3 region: CASSDREESEAFF. The nucleotides read TGTGCCAGCAGTGATCGGGAAGAGTCTGAAGCTTTCTTT.